Below, one TCR beta chain is given with its context. Regions amplified from RNA transcripts were the TCR beta CDR3 regions. During a first-round RT-PCR of the TCR CDR3, the HTBI primer set was used. TCRdb used MiXCR to reprocess the multiplex PCR reads, holding one entry per CDR3 protein. The sample consists of 350,000 to 450,000 distinct CDR3 sequences, 11% to 15% of them appearing once. This specimen belongs to a study of T cells in Graves' hyperthyroidism and ophthalmopathy. Study-wide background: Peripheral blood was obtained at initial diagnosis, preceding any treatment.

The CDR3 covers 17 residues. The V end was cut by 0 bases, the J end by 1 base, with 17 bases between. From germline, CDR1 is DFQATT and CDR2 SNEGSKA (reference sequence). The authors deemed Graves' hyperthyroidism stable absent ophthalmopathy progression within 18 months. The rearrangement joins TRBV20-1 to TRBJ2-3; perhaps TRBD1 as D (5 bases). The clonotype was recovered from a woman aged 55-69 years with Graves' hyperthyroidism. Material for sequencing was blood. In nucleotides, the CDR3 is TGCAGTGCTAGAGATGCAGGGCGTGGCGGAGGCACAGATACGCAGTATTTT. Encoded protein: CSARDAGRGGGTDTQYF.